This T cell receptor beta chain originates from a study of beta chain features in type 1 diabetes. The CDR3 extends over 14 amino acids. Per germline, CDR1 MNHEY and CDR2 SVGAGI. V lost 0 bases to trimming and J lost 4 bases, with 7 bases between them. TCRB transcripts that were expressed got sequenced, as all of the isolated RNA had been reverse transcribed. For naive, central memory and regulatory T cell samples, reads averaged around 3.8 million. The method was immunoSEQ multiplex PCR; TCRdb's version includes in-frame clones alone and lacks a portion of them. This table has 330,000 or so clones, around 12% appearing once. This clone has more than one count but fewer than ten. Its antigen is as yet unknown. The collection from each donor was one heparinised blood draw averaging roughly 110 mL. Without exception, sorted populations had purity beyond 95%. Study-level findings and limits: Researchers report that Type 1 diabetes patients had moderately but significantly shorter TCRB CDR3s across all four CD4+ subsets.

The V call is TRBV6-5, the J call TRBJ1-5; perhaps TRBD1 as D (6 bases). Material for sequencing was naive CD4+ T cells from blood. This sequence was found in a woman younger than 35 with type 1 diabetes. The chain's CDR3 is CASSYSTGNQPQHF. The CDR3 DNA sequence: TGTGCCAGCAGTTACTCTACAGGGAATCAGCCCCAGCATTTT.